The count of the clone carrying this T cell receptor (beta chain) is one. No antigen is known for it. This sample is drawn from a study of T cells in localized non-small cell lung cancer. Study-wide results and limits: The study detected a median about 50 of the top 100 tumor clones in adjacent lung. A denser population of T cells in blood accompanied longer overall survival. Heterogeneity remains possible, as sequencing covered one tumor region only. Maximal T cell clonality occurred in uninvolved adjacent lung, with tumor ranking below it.

Here immunoSEQ multiplex PCR was the method, and the copy in TCRdb shows in-frame clones only, minus some. The data contain tens of thousands of clones, under 95% of them seen just once; the ten biggest clones take up roughly 0.7%. The CDR3 consists of 15 residues. Trimming cost V 5 bases and J 0 bases, with 13 bases left between them. The germline V gene has CDR1 MDHEN and CDR2 SYDVKM. This TCR was recovered from a woman aged 40-69 years with stage I lung adenocarcinoma. The starting material was peripheral blood, obtained before any cancer treatment. This chain connects TRBV28 to TRBJ2-5; D perhaps matches TRBD1 (5 bases). The DNA of the CDR3 is TGTGCCAGCAGTGGGGCAGATACAGACCAAGAGACCCAGTACTTC. It encodes CASSGADTDQETQYF.